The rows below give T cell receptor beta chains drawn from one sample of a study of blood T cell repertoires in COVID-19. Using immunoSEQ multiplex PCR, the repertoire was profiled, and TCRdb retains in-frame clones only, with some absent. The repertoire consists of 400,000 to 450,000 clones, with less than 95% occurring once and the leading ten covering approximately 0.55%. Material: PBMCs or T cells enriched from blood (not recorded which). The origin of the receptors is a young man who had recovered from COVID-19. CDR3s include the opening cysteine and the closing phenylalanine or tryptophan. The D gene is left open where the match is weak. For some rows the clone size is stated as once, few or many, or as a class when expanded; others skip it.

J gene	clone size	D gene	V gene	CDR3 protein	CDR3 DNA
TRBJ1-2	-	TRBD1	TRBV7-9	CASSSGTGSSRGYTF	TGTGCCAGCAGCTCCGGGACAGGGTCGTCTCGGGGCTACACCTTC
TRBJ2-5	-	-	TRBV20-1	CSAQDQETQYF	TGCAGTGCTCAGGACCAAGAGACCCAGTACTTC
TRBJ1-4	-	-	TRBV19	CASTELGATNEKLFF	TGTGCCAGTACTGAATTGGGGGCGACTAATGAAAAACTGTTTTTT
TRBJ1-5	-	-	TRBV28	CASSFSPIENNQPQHF	TGTGCCAGCAGTTTCTCCCCCATAGAAAACAATCAGCCCCAGCATTTT
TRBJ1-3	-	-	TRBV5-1	CASSLAGGAGNTIYF	TGCGCCAGCAGCTTGGCCGGGGGGGCTGGAAACACCATATATTTT
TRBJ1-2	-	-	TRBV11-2	CASSAMSGNYGYTF	TGTGCCAGCAGCGCGATGTCCGGGAACTATGGCTACACCTTC
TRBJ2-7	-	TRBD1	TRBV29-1	CSAADREKGYEQYF	TGCAGCGCCGCCGACAGGGAAAAGGGCTACGAGCAGTACTTC
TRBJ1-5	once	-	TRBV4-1	CASSQPEVNQPQHF	TGCGCCAGCAGCCAACCCGAGGTCAATCAGCCCCAGCATTTT
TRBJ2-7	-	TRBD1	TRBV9	CASGTARHREQYF	TGTGCCAGCGGGACAGCCCGTCACCGCGAGCAGTACTTC
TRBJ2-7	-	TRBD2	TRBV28	CASSLRSGRRYEQYF	TGTGCCAGCAGTTTACGTAGCGGGAGGAGGTACGAGCAGTACTTC
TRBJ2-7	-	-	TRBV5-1	CASSLDIGTYEQYF	TGCGCCAGCAGCTTGGATATCGGTACCTACGAGCAGTACTTC
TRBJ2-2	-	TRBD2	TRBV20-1	CSASKTSADGELFF	TGCAGTGCTAGTAAGACTAGCGCGGACGGGGAGCTGTTTTTT
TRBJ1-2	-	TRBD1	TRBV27	CASSMTGLAGNYGYTF	TGTGCCAGCAGCATGACAGGGCTCGCTGGTAACTATGGCTACACCTTC
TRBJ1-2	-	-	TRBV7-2	CASSSGREYGYTF	TGTGCCAGCAGCTCTGGACGGGAATATGGCTACACCTTC
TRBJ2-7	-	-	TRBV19	CATRGRRGSTYEQYF	TGTGCCACCAGGGGTCGGAGAGGGAGCACCTACGAGCAGTACTTC
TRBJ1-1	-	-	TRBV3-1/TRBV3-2	CASSQPGAEAFF	TGTGCCAGCAGCCAACCAGGGGCGGAAGCTTTCTTT
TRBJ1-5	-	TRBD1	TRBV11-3	CARRTGVRSNQPQHF	TGTGCCAGGAGGACAGGGGTCCGTAGCAATCAGCCCCAGCATTTT
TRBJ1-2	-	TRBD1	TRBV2	CASRAGQGLIYGYTF	TGTGCCAGCAGGGCTGGACAGGGCCTTATCTATGGCTACACCTTC
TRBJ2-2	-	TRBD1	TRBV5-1	CASSPYPGTVTGELFF	TGCGCCAGCAGCCCGTACCCCGGGACAGTCACCGGGGAGCTGTTTTTT
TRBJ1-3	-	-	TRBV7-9	CASSFSGMSSGNTIYF	TGTGCCAGCAGCTTCTCGGGAATGAGCTCTGGAAACACCATATATTTT
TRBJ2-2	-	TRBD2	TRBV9	CASSGTGTKVVTGELFF	TGTGCCAGCAGCGGGACCGGGACTAAAGTAGTAACCGGGGAGCTGTTTTTT
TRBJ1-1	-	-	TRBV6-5	CASSPRQMNTEAFF	TGTGCCAGCAGCCCCAGACAGATGAACACTGAAGCTTTCTTT